The T cell receptor (beta chain) under discussion was sequenced for a study of CD8 T cells in ankylosing spondylitis. Whole-study results and caveats: A CD8+ phenotype characterized the disease-linked clones, which were relatively rare in peripheral blood. In ankylosing spondylitis blood, a motif of roughly 8 highly homologous TCR beta variants appeared characteristic. Reported data indicate significant enrichment of disease-linked clones within matched ankylosing spondylitis synovial fluid. In the blood and synovial fluid of reactive arthritis, some motif variants had been previously reported.

Making the TCR beta libraries involved quantitative 5'-RACE with molecular barcodes. One entry per CDR3 protein, called by TCRdb with MiXCR from the 5' RACE reads. The table records more than 250,000 distinct CDR3 sequences, 8% of them present only once. About this clonotype itself: Its antigen is currently unknown.

The V gene's germline CDR1 is SGHTA and CDR2 FQGNSA. CDR3 length: 13 residues. V was trimmed by 1 base and J by 3 bases, leaving 7 bases between them. Input material: blood, either unsorted or a sorted T cell fraction (not recorded which). The receptor was derived from a male donor with ankylosing spondylitis. The chain is built from TRBV7-2 and TRBJ2-7; D is unresolved. The CDR3 region has the DNA TGTGCCAGCAGCTTAGAACGATACTACGAGCAGTACTTC. Translating it yields CASSLERYYEQYF.